These T cell receptor beta chains were read from a single sample in a study of control samples from healthy donors and cancer patients. TCRdb's table, derived via immunoSEQ multiplex PCR, lists solely in-frame clones and lacks some. This repertoire shows over 60,000 clones, roughly 85% found once; its top ten account for roughly 6%. Input material: blood. The receptors derive from a man aged 35-49 years in good health. Both conserved end residues are part of each CDR3. D genes are given only for firm matches. Clone size, where shown, is once, few, many, or a class for clones that have expanded.

clone size	D gene	V gene	J gene	CDR3 protein	CDR3 DNA
NA	NA	TRBV7-8	TRBJ2-1	CASSLGGEQFF	TGTGCCAGCAGCTTAGGCGGAGAGCAGTTCTTC
NA	TRBD2	TRBV7-3	TRBJ2-3	CASSLAGATTDTQYF	TGTGCCAGCAGCTTAGCGGGAGCTACCACAGATACGCAGTATTTT
NA	TRBD2	TRBV11-2	TRBJ2-4	CASSLGGRYIQYF	TGTGCCAGCAGCTTAGGCGGGAGGTACATTCAGTACTTC
NA	NA	TRBV19	TRBJ2-7	CASSIVFGQGIFYEQYF	TGTGCCAGTAGTATAGTTTTCGGGCAGGGAATTTTCTACGAGCAGTACTTC
NA	NA	TRBV11-2	TRBJ2-7	CASSPSGTDTYEQYF	TGTGCCAGCAGCCCTTCCGGGACCGATACCTACGAGCAGTACTTC
NA	NA	TRBV12-3/TRBV12-4	TRBJ2-1	CASRDTYNEQFF	TGTGCCAGCCGGGACACGTACAATGAGCAGTTCTTC
NA	NA	TRBV5-1	TRBJ2-7	CASSFGGTLSYEQYF	TGCGCCAGCAGCTTTGGGGGGACACTCTCCTACGAGCAGTACTTC
NA	NA	TRBV5-6	TRBJ1-4	CASSLAGTGNEKLFF	TGTGCCAGCAGCTTGGCCGGGACGGGAAATGAAAAACTGTTTTTT
NA	NA	TRBV28	TRBJ1-5	CASNRQPQHF	TGTGCCAGCAACCGTCAGCCCCAGCATTTT
few	NA	TRBV11-3	TRBJ2-7	CASSSRDGESYEQYF	TGTGCCAGCAGCTCCCGGGACGGGGAGTCCTACGAGCAGTACTTC
NA	TRBD1	TRBV19	TRBJ2-7	CASSTGTGLYYEQYF	TGTGCCAGTAGCACCGGGACAGGCCTATACTACGAGCAGTACTTC
NA	NA	TRBV29-1	TRBJ2-5	CSVGGLDEETQYF	TGCAGCGTTGGCGGCCTCGACGAAGAGACCCAGTACTTC
NA	TRBD1	TRBV18	TRBJ1-6	CASSRNVETGEDSPLHF	TGTGCCAGCTCACGTAACGTCGAGACAGGGGAGGATTCACCCCTCCACTTT
NA	TRBD2	TRBV18	TRBJ2-7	CASSPGLAVSYEQYF	TGTGCCAGCTCACCAGGGCTAGCGGTCTCCTACGAGCAGTACTTC
NA	NA	TRBV7-8	TRBJ2-1	CASSQGPASFREQFF	TGTGCCAGCAGCCAAGGGCCAGCTAGCTTCCGCGAGCAGTTCTTC
NA	NA	TRBV12-3/TRBV12-4	TRBJ2-5	CASSLGGLETQYF	TGTGCCAGCAGTTTAGGGGGTCTGGAGACCCAGTACTTC
NA	TRBD1	TRBV19	TRBJ1-2	CASSTPSDRGHLVYGYTF	TGTGCCAGTAGTACCCCCTCGGACAGGGGGCATCTGGTCTATGGCTACACCTTC
NA	NA	TRBV6-5	TRBJ1-1	CASRRTVNTEAFF	TGTGCCAGCAGGAGGACAGTGAACACTGAAGCTTTCTTT
NA	TRBD2	TRBV18	TRBJ2-7	CASSPGLAVGEQYF	TGTGCCAGCTCACCAGGGCTAGCGGTCGGCGAGCAGTACTTC
NA	NA	TRBV30	TRBJ2-6	CAWTLLSSGANVLTF	TGTGCCTGGACCTTGTTAAGCTCTGGGGCCAACGTCCTGACTTTC
once	NA	TRBV7-2	TRBJ1-1	CASSLEVDTEAFF	TGTGCCAGCAGCCTAGAGGTAGACACTGAAGCTTTCTTT
NA	TRBD2	TRBV10-3	TRBJ2-3	CAISDTGGGTDTQYF	TGTGCCATCAGTGACACGGGAGGAGGCACAGATACGCAGTATTTT
NA	NA	TRBV7-3	TRBJ1-2	CASSPTNGAGRLENYGYTF	TGTGCCAGCAGCCCAACGAACGGGGCAGGGAGGTTGGAAAACTATGGCTACACCTTC